A selection of T cell receptor beta chains follows, all from one sample in a study of CD8 T cells in ankylosing spondylitis. TCRdb used MiXCR to reprocess the 5' RACE reads, holding one entry per CDR3 protein. Of about 360,000 distinct CDR3 sequences in the sample, about 20% were seen once. Sequencing was done on a sample of blood, either unsorted or a sorted T cell fraction (not recorded which). These receptors were taken from a male donor with ankylosing spondylitis or in good health (not recorded which). CDR3s include the opening cysteine and the closing phenylalanine or tryptophan. A D gene is named only where the DNA matches it firmly. The listing skips clone size in some rows; elsewhere it reads once, few, many or a size class.

d_call j_call v_call cdr3_length clone_size cdr3_aa cdr3_nt
NA TRBJ2-7 TRBV27 14 NA CASSSARGSYEQYF TGTGCCAGCAGTTCGGCAAGGGGCTCCTACGAGCAGTACTTC
NA TRBJ1-2 TRBV5-6 12 NA CASSVGGSGYTF TGTGCCAGCAGCGTAGGGGGATCCGGCTACACCTTC
TRBD1 TRBJ1-4 TRBV6-6 13 few CASSVTGMEKLFF TGTGCCAGCAGTGTGACAGGGATGGAAAAACTGTTTTTT
NA TRBJ2-7 TRBV27 14 NA CASSYRGGTTEQYF TGTGCCAGCAGTTACAGGGGAGGGACTACCGAGCAGTACTTC
NA TRBJ2-5 TRBV28 15 few CASSYRVGYQETQYF TGTGCCAGCAGTTATCGCGTGGGGTACCAAGAGACCCAGTACTTC
NA TRBJ1-2 TRBV7-9 15 NA CASSPTEDLNYGYTF TGTGCCAGCAGCCCGACTGAGGACCTTAACTATGGCTACACCTTC
TRBD2 TRBJ2-7 TRBV15 13 NA CATSPGGNYEQYF TGTGCCACCAGCCCGGGGGGGAACTACGAGCAGTACTTC
TRBD1 TRBJ2-7 TRBV20-1 14 few CSARDLRGPIEQYF TGCAGTGCTAGAGATCTTAGGGGGCCGATCGAGCAGTACTTC
TRBD2 TRBJ2-3 TRBV6-4 15 NA CASSDTGGYADTQYF TGTGCCAGCAGTGACACGGGGGGGTATGCAGATACGCAGTATTTT
TRBD1 TRBJ2-2 TRBV7-2 15 few CASSLVPGGGGELFF TGTGCCAGCAGCTTAGTCCCAGGGGGCGGCGGGGAGCTGTTTTTT
NA TRBJ2-2 TRBV6-5 14 few CASSYGLRTGELFF TGTGCCAGCAGTTACGGGCTCAGAACCGGGGAGCTGTTTTTT
NA TRBJ1-1 TRBV10-3 11 NA CASLRGTEAFF TGTGCCAGCCTTAGGGGCACTGAAGCTTTCTTT
NA TRBJ1-3 TRBV12-3/TRBV12-4 11 few CASSREDTIYF TGTGCCAGCAGCCGGGAAGACACCATATATTTT
NA TRBJ2-1 TRBV2 11 few CASRFYNEQFF TGTGCCAGCAGGTTTTACAATGAGCAGTTCTTC
NA TRBJ2-2 TRBV9 13 few CASTGANTGELFF TGTGCCAGCACCGGGGCGAACACCGGGGAGCTGTTTTTT
TRBD1 TRBJ2-7 TRBV4-1 17 NA CASSQARTGEGIYEQYF TGCGCCAGCAGCCAAGCTCGGACAGGGGAAGGGATCTACGAGCAGTACTTC
NA TRBJ2-1 TRBV12-3/TRBV12-4 14 few CASSAPLRYNEQFF TGTGCCAGCAGTGCCCCCCTTAGATACAATGAGCAGTTCTTC
NA TRBJ2-1 TRBV12-3/TRBV12-4 14 few CASSLEQIYNEQFF TGTGCCAGCAGTTTAGAACAGATCTACAATGAGCAGTTCTTC
NA TRBJ2-3 TRBV11-2 16 few CASSLEGGVPTDTQYF TGTGCCAGCAGCTTAGAAGGAGGGGTCCCCACAGATACGCAGTATTTT
NA TRBJ2-5 TRBV5-1 14 NA CASTQTGIQETQYF TGCGCCAGCACTCAAACAGGGATTCAAGAGACCCAGTACTTC
NA TRBJ2-2 TRBV12-3/TRBV12-4 16 few CASSSTRHDNTGELFF TGTGCCAGCAGCTCGACAAGACACGATAACACCGGGGAGCTGTTTTTT
NA TRBJ2-1 TRBV29-1 14 few CSVEGGGNYNEQFF TGCAGCGTTGAAGGCGGAGGCAATTACAATGAGCAGTTCTTC
NA TRBJ2-3 TRBV7-9 16 NA CASRTSLGGRGDTQYF TGTGCCAGCAGGACCTCCTTGGGGGGCCGGGGAGATACGCAGTATTTT
NA TRBJ2-1 TRBV27 12 few CASSLGGREQFF TGTGCCAGCAGTTTGGGGGGGCGTGAGCAGTTCTTC
TRBD2 TRBJ2-1 TRBV10-1 19 few CASSELQRGDFGSYNEQFF TGCGCCAGCAGTGAACTCCAGCGGGGGGACTTTGGATCCTACAATGAGCAGTTCTTC
NA TRBJ2-5 TRBV3-1 14 NA CASSSPRWAETQYF TGTGCCAGCAGCTCCCCAAGATGGGCAGAGACCCAGTACTTC
TRBD1 TRBJ2-5 TRBV29-1 14 few CSVERQGEIETQYF TGCAGCGTCGAACGACAGGGAGAGATCGAGACCCAGTACTTC
TRBD1 TRBJ1-5 TRBV6-2/TRBV6-3 14 few CASSYRGGSQPQHF TGTGCCAGCAGTTACCGAGGGGGCAGTCAGCCCCAGCATTTT
NA TRBJ1-1 TRBV9 14 NA CASSVEVGNTEAFF TGTGCCAGCAGCGTAGAGGTGGGAAACACTGAAGCTTTCTTT
TRBD1 TRBJ2-1 TRBV29-1 16 few CSVDALDRGRYNEQFF TGCAGCGTTGATGCCTTGGACAGGGGAAGGTACAATGAGCAGTTCTTC
NA TRBJ1-4 TRBV12-3/TRBV12-4 13 few CASSFSGPEKLFF TGTGCCAGCAGTTTCTCCGGACCTGAAAAACTGTTTTTT
TRBD1 TRBJ2-2 TRBV29-1 16 NA CSVEDRGIGYTGELFF TGCAGCGTTGAAGACAGGGGGATAGGATACACCGGGGAGCTGTTTTTT
NA TRBJ1-5 TRBV12-3/TRBV12-4 12 few CASGRGDQPQHF TGTGCCAGCGGGAGGGGGGATCAGCCCCAGCATTTT
NA TRBJ1-1 TRBV15 15 few CATSREPGTNTEAFF TGTGCCACCAGCAGAGAACCGGGGACGAACACTGAAGCTTTCTTT
TRBD1 TRBJ2-7 TRBV2 12 NA CAARTGDSEQYF TGTGCCGCCCGGACAGGGGATAGCGAGCAGTACTTC
NA TRBJ2-6 TRBV5-1 15 NA CASTIQGPGANVLTF TGCGCCAGCACCATACAGGGACCCGGGGCCAACGTCCTGACTTTC
NA TRBJ2-3 TRBV21-1 14 NA CASSKGTDGDTQYF TGTGCCAGCAGCAAAGGGACAGACGGCGATACGCAGTATTTT
NA TRBJ2-2 TRBV9 13 few CASKYGNTGELFF TGTGCCAGCAAGTACGGGAACACCGGGGAGCTGTTTTTT
NA TRBJ2-3 TRBV7-8 16 few CASSLARDKNTDTQYF TGTGCCAGCAGCTTAGCAAGGGACAAGAACACAGATACGCAGTATTTT
NA TRBJ2-7 TRBV12-3/TRBV12-4 14 NA CASSTHPSFYEQYF TGTGCCAGCAGTACACACCCTTCGTTTTACGAGCAGTACTTC
NA TRBJ1-4 TRBV20-1 17 NA CSARAGAVPQEPKKLFF TGCAGTGCTAGAGCGGGGGCGGTCCCACAGGAGCCTAAAAAACTGTTTTTT
NA TRBJ2-7 TRBV5-5 16 few CASSPETGPLSYEQYF TGTGCCAGCAGCCCAGAGACAGGTCCCCTCTCCTACGAGCAGTACTTC
TRBD2 TRBJ2-7 TRBV9 15 few CASSPGRGAGYEQYF TGTGCCAGCAGCCCTGGGCGGGGGGCTGGGTACGAGCAGTACTTC
NA TRBJ2-6 TRBV12-3/TRBV12-4 16 few CASSGAGVPGANVLTF TGTGCCAGCAGCGGAGCAGGGGTCCCTGGGGCCAACGTCCTGACTTTC
NA TRBJ1-6 TRBV7-2 15 few CASSHADHGGSPLHF TGTGCCAGCAGCCACGCGGACCATGGGGGTTCACCCCTCCACTTT
NA TRBJ2-5 TRBV11-2 15 NA CASSLAYRTEETQYF TGTGCCAGCAGCTTGGCCTACCGGACCGAAGAGACCCAGTACTTC
NA TRBJ2-3 TRBV6-5 14 NA CASSYSVLGDTQYF TGTGCCAGCAGTTACTCTGTTCTTGGAGATACGCAGTATTTT
TRBD2 TRBJ2-5 TRBV3-1 17 NA CASSQEPSGGSGKTQYF TGTGCCAGCAGCCAAGAGCCTAGCGGGGGTTCGGGGAAGACCCAGTACTTC
NA TRBJ1-2 TRBV7-9 15 few CASSLLLGAGDGYTF TGTGCCAGCAGCTTACTCCTCGGGGCAGGGGATGGCTACACCTTC
TRBD2 TRBJ2-1 TRBV20-1 15 NA CSVPRSGGYHNEQFF TGCAGTGTTCCCAGGAGCGGGGGCTACCACAATGAGCAGTTCTTC